This T cell receptor (beta chain) was found in a study of T-cell memory formation after mild COVID-19. Overall study results and limits: Clones from the second wave (peaking day 37) had unconfirmed SARS-CoV-2 specificity. Shrinking CD4+ clones were chiefly CM and EM; CD8+ ones were chiefly EMRA. Within pre-infection memory, some responding clones were found, suggesting cross-reactive memory joined.

From 5'RACE with constant-segment primers came TCR alpha and TCR beta cDNA libraries that carried sample barcodes and UMIs. TCRdb re-called the 5' RACE reads through MiXCR, storing one row per CDR3 protein. The sample carries approximately 190,000 distinct CDR3 sequences, around 19% recorded once. The table lists this clonotype with a few counts. The antigen remains undetermined. The sequenced material came from PBMCs or a T cell subset sorted from them (not recorded which). The receptor's source is an adult woman who had mild COVID-19 (a few samples of this study predate the infection). Cell type and time point are not known.

CDR3 residues: CASSYGGGQSSYEQYF. The CDR3 DNA follows: TGTGCCAGCAGTTACGGGGGCGGGCAAAGCTCCTACGAGCAGTACTTC. The chain carries TRBV6-5 and TRBJ2-7; tentatively, D is TRBD1 (6 bases). The CDR3 covers 16 residues. Deletions cut 2 bases from V and 0 bases from J, with 14 bases between. Germline V gives CDR1 MNHEY, CDR2 SVGAGI.